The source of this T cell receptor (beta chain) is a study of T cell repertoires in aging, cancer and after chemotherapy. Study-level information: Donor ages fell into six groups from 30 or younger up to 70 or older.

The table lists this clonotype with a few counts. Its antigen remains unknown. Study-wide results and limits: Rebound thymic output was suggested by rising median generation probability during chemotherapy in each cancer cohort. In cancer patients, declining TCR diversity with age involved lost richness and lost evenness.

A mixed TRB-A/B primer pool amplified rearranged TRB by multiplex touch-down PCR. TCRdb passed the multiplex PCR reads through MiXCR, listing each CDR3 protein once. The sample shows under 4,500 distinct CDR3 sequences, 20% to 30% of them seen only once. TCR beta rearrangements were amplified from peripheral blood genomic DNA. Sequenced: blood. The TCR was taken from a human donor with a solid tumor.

CDR3 protein: CASSPTYEQYF. The CDR3 DNA sequence: TGTGCCAGCAGCCCTACCTACGAGCAGTACTTC. The chain carries TRBV7-2 and TRBJ2-7; D gene uncertain. This CDR3 is 11 amino acids long. Germline V gene data show CDR1 as SGHTA and CDR2 as FQGNSA. V lost 5 bases and J lost 2, with 4 bases in between.